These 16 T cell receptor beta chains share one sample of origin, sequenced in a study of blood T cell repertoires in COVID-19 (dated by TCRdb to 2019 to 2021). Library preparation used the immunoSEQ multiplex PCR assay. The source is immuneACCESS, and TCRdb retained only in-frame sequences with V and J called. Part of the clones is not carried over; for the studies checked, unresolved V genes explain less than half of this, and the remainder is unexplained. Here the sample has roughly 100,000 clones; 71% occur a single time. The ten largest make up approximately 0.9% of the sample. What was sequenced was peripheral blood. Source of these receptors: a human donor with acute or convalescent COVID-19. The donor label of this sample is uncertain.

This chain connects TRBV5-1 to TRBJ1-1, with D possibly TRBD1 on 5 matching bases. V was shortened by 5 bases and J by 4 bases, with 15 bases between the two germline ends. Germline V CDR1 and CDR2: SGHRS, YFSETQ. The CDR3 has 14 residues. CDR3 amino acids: CASRQGGAGTEAFF. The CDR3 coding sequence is TGCGCCAGCAGGCAGGGCGGAGCGGGCACTGAAGCTTTCTTT.

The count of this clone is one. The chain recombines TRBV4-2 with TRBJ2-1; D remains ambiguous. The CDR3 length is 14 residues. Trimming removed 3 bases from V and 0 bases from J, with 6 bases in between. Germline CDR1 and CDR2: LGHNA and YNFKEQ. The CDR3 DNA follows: TGTGCCAGCAGCCAGAGAGCCTCCTACAATGAGCAGTTCTTC. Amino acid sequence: CASSQRASYNEQFF.

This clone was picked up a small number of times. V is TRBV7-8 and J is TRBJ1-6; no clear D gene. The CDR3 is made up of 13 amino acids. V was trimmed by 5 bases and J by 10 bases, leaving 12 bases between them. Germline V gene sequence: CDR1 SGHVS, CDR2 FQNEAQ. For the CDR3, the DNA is TGTGCCAGCAGCCCAGCGAGTCGCTCACCCCTCCACTTT. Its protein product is CASSPASRSPLHF.

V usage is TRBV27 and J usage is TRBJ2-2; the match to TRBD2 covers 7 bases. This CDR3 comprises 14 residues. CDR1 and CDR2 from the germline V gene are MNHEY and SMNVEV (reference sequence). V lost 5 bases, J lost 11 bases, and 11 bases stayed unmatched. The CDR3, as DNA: TGTGCCAGCAGTCCTTGGACGGGGGGAGCTGAGCTGTTTTTT. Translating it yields CASSPWTGGAELFF.

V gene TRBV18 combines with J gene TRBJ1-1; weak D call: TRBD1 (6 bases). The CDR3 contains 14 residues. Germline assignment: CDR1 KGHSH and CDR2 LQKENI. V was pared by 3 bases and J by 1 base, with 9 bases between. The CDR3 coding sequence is TGTGCCAGCTCACCCCAGGGGTCGAACACTGAAGCTTTCTTT. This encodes CASSPQGSNTEAFF.

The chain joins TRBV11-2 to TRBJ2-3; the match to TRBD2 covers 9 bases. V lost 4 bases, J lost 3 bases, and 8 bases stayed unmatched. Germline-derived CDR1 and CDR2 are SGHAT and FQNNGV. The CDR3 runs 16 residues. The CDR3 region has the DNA TGTGCCAGCAGCTCAAGGCGGGGGGGCTCGACAGATACGCAGTATTTT. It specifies CASSSRRGGSTDTQYF.

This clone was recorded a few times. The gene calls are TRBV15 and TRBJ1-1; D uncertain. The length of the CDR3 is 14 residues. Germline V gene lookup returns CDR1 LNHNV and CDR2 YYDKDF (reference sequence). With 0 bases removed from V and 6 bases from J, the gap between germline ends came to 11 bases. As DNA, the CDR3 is TGTGCCACCAGCAGAGATGGCGGAGGGTCTGAAGCTTTCTTT. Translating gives CATSRDGGGSEAFF.

The CDR3 bases are TGTGCCAGTAGTATAACAGGCCGTCCCGACACTGAAGCTTTCTTT. Its protein is CASSITGRPDTEAFF. The chain couples TRBV19 to TRBJ1-1, with D possibly matching TRBD1 (5 bases). V lost 2 bases to trimming and J lost 3 bases, with 13 bases between them. The germline gives CDR1 LNHDA, CDR2 SQIVND (reference sequence). The CDR3 is 15 residues long.

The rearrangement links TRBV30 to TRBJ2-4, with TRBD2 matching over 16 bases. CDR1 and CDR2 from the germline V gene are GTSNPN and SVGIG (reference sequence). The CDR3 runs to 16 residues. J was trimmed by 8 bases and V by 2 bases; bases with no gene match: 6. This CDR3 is CAWSKGLAGGVDIQYF. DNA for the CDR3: TGTGCCTGGAGTAAGGGACTAGCGGGGGGGGTTGACATTCAGTACTTC.

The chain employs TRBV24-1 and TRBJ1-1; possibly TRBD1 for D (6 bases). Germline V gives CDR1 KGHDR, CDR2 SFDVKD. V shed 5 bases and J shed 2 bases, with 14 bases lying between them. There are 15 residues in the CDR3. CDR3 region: CATSGTGTSNTEAFF. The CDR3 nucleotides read TGTGCCACCAGTGGAACCGGGACAAGCAACACTGAAGCTTTCTTT.

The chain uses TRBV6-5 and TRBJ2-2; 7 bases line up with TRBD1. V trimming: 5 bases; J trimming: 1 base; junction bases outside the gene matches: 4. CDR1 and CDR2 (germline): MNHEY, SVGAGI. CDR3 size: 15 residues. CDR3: CASSIGTVNTGELFF. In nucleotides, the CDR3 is TGTGCCAGCAGTATCGGGACAGTGAACACCGGGGAGCTGTTTTTT.

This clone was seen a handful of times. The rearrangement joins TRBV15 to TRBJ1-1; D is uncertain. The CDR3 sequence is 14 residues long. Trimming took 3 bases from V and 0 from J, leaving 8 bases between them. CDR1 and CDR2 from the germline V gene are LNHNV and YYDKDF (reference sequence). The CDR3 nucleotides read TGTGCCACCAGCAGGCAATACATGAACACTGAAGCTTTCTTT. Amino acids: CATSRQYMNTEAFF. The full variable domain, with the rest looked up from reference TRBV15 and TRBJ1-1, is DAMVIQNPRYQVTQFGKPVTLSCSQTLNHNVMYWYQQKSSQAPKLLFHYYDKDFNNEADTPDNFQSRRPNTSFCFLDIRSPGLGDTAMYLCATSRQYMNTEAFFGQGTRLTVV.

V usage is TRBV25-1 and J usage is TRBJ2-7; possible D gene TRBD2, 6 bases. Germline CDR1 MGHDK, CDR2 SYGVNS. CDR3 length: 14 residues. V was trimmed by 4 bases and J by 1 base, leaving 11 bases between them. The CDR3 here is CASSGGTDSYEQYV. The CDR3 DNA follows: TGTGCCAGCAGTGGCGGGACCGATTCCTACGAGCAGTACGTC.

In nucleotides, the CDR3 is TGTGCCAGCAGCTTAGGGCTAGCCTTTGGGTCAGATACGCAGTATTTT. This codes for CASSLGLAFGSDTQYF. The rearrangement joins TRBV11-2 to TRBJ2-3, with D possibly being TRBD2 (5 bases). Germline V gene data show CDR1 as SGHAT and CDR2 as FQNNGV. The CDR3 contains 16 residues. Trimming left V 1 base short and J 4 bases short, with 15 bases between.

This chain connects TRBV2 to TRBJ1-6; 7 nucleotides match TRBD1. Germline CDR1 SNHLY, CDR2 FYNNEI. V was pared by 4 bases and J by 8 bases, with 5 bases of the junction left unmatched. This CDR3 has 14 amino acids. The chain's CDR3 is CASSALTGDSPLHF. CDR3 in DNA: TGTGCCAGCAGTGCGTTAACAGGGGATTCACCCCTCCACTTT.

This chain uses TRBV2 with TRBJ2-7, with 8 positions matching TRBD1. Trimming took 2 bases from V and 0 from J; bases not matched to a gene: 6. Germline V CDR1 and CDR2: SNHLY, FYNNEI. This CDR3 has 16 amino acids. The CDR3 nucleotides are TGTGCCAGCAGTGAAAGACAGGGGCATCCCTCCTACGAGCAGTACGTC. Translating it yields CASSERQGHPSYEQYV.